The rows below give T cell receptor beta chains drawn from one sample of a study of shared clonotypes between healthy human individuals. Clones were read by immunoSEQ multiplex PCR, and TCRdb kept only the in-frame ones, dropping some. The data contain fewer than 1.6 million clones, around 98.5% of them seen just once; the ten biggest clones take up about 0.35%. Sequencing input: naive CD4+ T cells sorted from blood. These receptor sequences come from a young man in good health. Each CDR3 is given with its conserved first and last residue. A D gene is named only where the DNA matches it firmly. Clone size is stated in some rows and not others, as once, few, many or a class when expanded.

J gene,V gene,CDR3 length,clone size,D gene,CDR3 DNA,CDR3 protein
TRBJ2-6,TRBV5-1,15,NA,NA,TGCGCCAGCAGCTTAGGGGCGTTTGCCTCCAACGTCCTGACTTTC,CASSLGAFASNVLTF
TRBJ1-5,TRBV7-2,14,NA,TRBD1,TGTGCCAGCAGCTTTGGGACAGGAAATCAGCCCCAGCATTTT,CASSFGTGNQPQHF
TRBJ2-7,TRBV27,14,NA,TRBD2,TGTGCCAGCACCGGGACTAGCGGGATCTACGAGCAGTACTTC,CASTGTSGIYEQYF
TRBJ2-3,TRBV9,18,once,TRBD2,TGTGCCAGCAGCACGAGCCCTGGACTAGCGGGACCCATAGATACGCAGTATTTT,CASSTSPGLAGPIDTQYF
TRBJ1-4,TRBV7-2,15,NA,NA,TGTGCCAGCAGCTATTCGGGGCAGGGAAACGAAAAACTGTTTTTT,CASSYSGQGNEKLFF
TRBJ2-7,TRBV10-2,19,NA,TRBD2,TGCGCCAGCAGTGTACGACCCGGGACTAGCGGAACCTTCTCCTACGAGCAGTACTTC,CASSVRPGTSGTFSYEQYF
TRBJ2-5,TRBV29-1,12,NA,NA,TGCAGCGTTGCTTTCAGCCAAGAGACCCAGTACTTC,CSVAFSQETQYF
TRBJ2-1,TRBV11-3,16,NA,TRBD2,TGTGCCAGCAGCTTACGACTAGCGGGTGGATACAATGAGCAGTTCTTC,CASSLRLAGGYNEQFF
TRBJ2-5,TRBV18,15,once,NA,TGTGCCAGCTCACCTGGATCCGGACGTGGAGAGACCCAGTACTTC,CASSPGSGRGETQYF
TRBJ1-3,TRBV7-2,15,NA,NA,TGTGCCAGCAGCCCAGAATTGATCTCTGGAAACACCATATATTTT,CASSPELISGNTIYF
TRBJ2-5,TRBV18,13,NA,TRBD1,TGTGCCAGCTCACCTGGGACAGGGGAGACCCAGTACTTC,CASSPGTGETQYF
TRBJ2-1,TRBV7-2,13,NA,NA,TGTGCCAGCAGCTTAACCCCGCGTCGTGAGCAGTTCTTC,CASSLTPRREQFF
TRBJ2-4,TRBV5-6,14,NA,NA,TGTGCCAGCAGCTTGTGGCTGCGGCAAAACATTCAGTACTTC,CASSLWLRQNIQYF
TRBJ2-7,TRBV5-1,14,NA,TRBD1,TGCGCCAGCAGCGCCTACAGGGGAACCTACGAGCAGTACTTC,CASSAYRGTYEQYF
TRBJ2-3,TRBV5-1,16,NA,NA,TGCGCCAGCAGCTTGGTTTCTCCCTCTAACACAGATACGCAGTATTTT,CASSLVSPSNTDTQYF
TRBJ2-1,TRBV5-4,16,NA,NA,TGTGCCAGCAGCTTGGCCGGCAGGGGCGCTTACAATGAGCAGTTCTTC,CASSLAGRGAYNEQFF
TRBJ1-5,TRBV28,17,NA,TRBD1,TGTGCCAGCAGGACTGGGCCCCGGACAGGGGGCGCGAAGCCCCAGCATTTT,CASRTGPRTGGAKPQHF
TRBJ2-7,TRBV7-2,17,once,TRBD2,TGTGCCAGCAGCTTAGCGGGGACTAGCGGGAGAGGCTACGAGCAGTACTTC,CASSLAGTSGRGYEQYF
TRBJ2-7,TRBV29-1,13,NA,NA,TGCAGCGTTGAGTCCAGGGTTGGTGGCGAGCAGTACTTC,CSVESRVGGEQYF
TRBJ2-2,TRBV21-1,14,NA,NA,TGTGCCAGCACCATAGACAGGGACACCGGGGAGCTGTTTTTT,CASTIDRDTGELFF
TRBJ2-1,TRBV11-1,14,few,NA,TGTGCCAGCAGCTCCGGGACTGGTTCGGATGAGCAGTTCTTC,CASSSGTGSDEQFF
TRBJ2-1,TRBV5-1,15,NA,TRBD1,TGCGCCAGCAGCTTGGCCGGGACAGGGTGGAATGAGCAGTTCTTC,CASSLAGTGWNEQFF
TRBJ2-3,TRBV5-1,16,NA,TRBD1,TGCGCCAGCAGCTTGTTCGCAGGGGGCGATGCAGATACGCAGTATTTT,CASSLFAGGDADTQYF
TRBJ1-2,TRBV29-1,14,NA,NA,TGCAGCGTTGCGGGACCGGGAAACAACTATGGCTACACCTTC,CSVAGPGNNYGYTF
TRBJ2-7,TRBV5-1,13,NA,TRBD1,TGCGCCAGCAAGGGGACAGGGGTCTACGAGCAGTACTTC,CASKGTGVYEQYF
TRBJ1-5,TRBV5-1,13,NA,NA,TGCGCCAGCAGCTTGGACACTAATCAGCCCCAGCATTTT,CASSLDTNQPQHF
TRBJ2-7,TRBV11-3,16,NA,TRBD1,TGTGCCAGCAGCCCTAAGGGAGTCGACAGGGGATACGAGCAGTACTTC,CASSPKGVDRGYEQYF
TRBJ2-7,TRBV29-1,13,NA,TRBD1,TGCAGCGCAGCCGGACAGGGGACCTACGAGCAGTACTTC,CSAAGQGTYEQYF
TRBJ1-5,TRBV6-5,13,NA,NA,TGTGCCAGCAGTCGGACGGGAAATCAGCCCCAGCATTTT,CASSRTGNQPQHF
TRBJ2-7,TRBV4-3,15,NA,TRBD1,TGCGCCAGCAGTCAGAGACAGGGGATTCCCTACGAGCAGTACTTC,CASSQRQGIPYEQYF
TRBJ2-1,TRBV9,16,NA,TRBD2,TGTGCCAGCAGCGTTAGCGGGAGGGCCGCTTTCAATGAGCAGTTCTTC,CASSVSGRAAFNEQFF
TRBJ1-1,TRBV7-2,16,NA,TRBD1,TGTGCCAGCAGCCCTTGGACAGGGGGCATGAACACTGAAGCTTTCTTT,CASSPWTGGMNTEAFF
TRBJ2-7,TRBV18,12,NA,NA,TGTGCCAGCTCACCACCCACCTACGAGCAGTACTTC,CASSPPTYEQYF
TRBJ2-1,TRBV5-6,16,NA,NA,TGTGCCAGCAGCTTGAGGCCGTGGACTAACTACAATGAGCAGTTCTTC,CASSLRPWTNYNEQFF
TRBJ2-7,TRBV9,14,NA,TRBD2,TGTGCCAGCAGCGTAGAGGGTAGCGGGGGATTCCAGTACTTC,CASSVEGSGGFQYF
TRBJ1-3,TRBV14,16,NA,NA,TGTGCCAGCAGCCAAGAAGGGAGAGACTCTGGAAACACCATATATTTT,CASSQEGRDSGNTIYF
TRBJ2-7,TRBV9,15,NA,NA,TGTGCCAGCAGCGTAGGGTCAGAATCAAGTCGGGAGCAGTACTTC,CASSVGSESSREQYF
TRBJ1-5,TRBV28,12,NA,NA,TGTGCCAGCAGTTTACAGGGTCAGCCCCAGCATTTT,CASSLQGQPQHF
TRBJ1-5,TRBV5-4,15,once,NA,TGTGCCAGCAGCTTGGCAGGAGGGGGCAATCAGCCCCAGCATTTT,CASSLAGGGNQPQHF
TRBJ1-5,TRBV11-2,15,NA,NA,TGTGCCAGCAGCTTAGAAGGGGCGGACAATCAGCCCCAGCATTTT,CASSLEGADNQPQHF
TRBJ2-7,TRBV7-9,14,NA,NA,TGTGCCAGCAGCCCGGGACTTCCATCCAACGAGCAGTACTTC,CASSPGLPSNEQYF
TRBJ1-4,TRBV19,13,NA,TRBD1,TGTGCCAGTACCGACAGGGGGATTGAAAAACTGTTTTTT,CASTDRGIEKLFF
TRBJ2-3,TRBV4-3,14,NA,NA,TGCGCCAGCAGCCAAGATTCGCGGACAGATACGCAGTATTTT,CASSQDSRTDTQYF
TRBJ2-7,TRBV7-9,12,NA,NA,TGTGCCAGCACCCCCAGGGGCGGCGAGCAGTACTTC,CASTPRGGEQYF
TRBJ2-7,TRBV5-1,16,NA,TRBD1,TGCGCCAGCATTCCCACCCCGGGACAGCTCCCTAACGAGCAGTACTTC,CASIPTPGQLPNEQYF
TRBJ2-1,TRBV5-1,16,NA,NA,TGCGCCAGCAGCTTGGAGGCCAGGGAGTCCTACAATGAGCAGTTCTTC,CASSLEARESYNEQFF
TRBJ2-3,TRBV6-5,14,NA,NA,TGTGCCAGCAGTGCTGGACACTTCACAGATACGCAGTATTTT,CASSAGHFTDTQYF
TRBJ1-2,TRBV6-5,13,NA,TRBD1,TGTGCCAGTACCCGGGACAGGATCTATGGCTACACCTTC,CASTRDRIYGYTF
TRBJ2-5,TRBV28,14,once,NA,TGTGCCAGCCAAGAGGTATCTTTGGCCGAGACCCAGTACTTC,CASQEVSLAETQYF
TRBJ2-7,TRBV5-4,16,NA,TRBD2,TGTGCCAGCAGCTGGGGGACTAGCGGGAGGTTATACGAGCAGTACTTC,CASSWGTSGRLYEQYF
TRBJ2-7,TRBV11-2,13,NA,NA,TGTGCCAGCAGCTTAGTTCAAGCCTACGAGCAGTACTTC,CASSLVQAYEQYF
TRBJ2-7,TRBV5-1,18,NA,NA,TGCGCCAGCAGCTTGTACGGGGGAATAGGGGCGCAGGGCTACGAGCAGTACTTC,CASSLYGGIGAQGYEQYF
TRBJ2-5,TRBV27,16,NA,TRBD2,TGTGCCAGCAGTTTGGGTAGCGGGAGGGCCTCGGAGACCCAGTACTTC,CASSLGSGRASETQYF
TRBJ2-7,TRBV11-2,15,NA,TRBD2,TGTGCCAGCAGCTTATACGGGGGGAGAACCTACGAGCAGTACTTC,CASSLYGGRTYEQYF